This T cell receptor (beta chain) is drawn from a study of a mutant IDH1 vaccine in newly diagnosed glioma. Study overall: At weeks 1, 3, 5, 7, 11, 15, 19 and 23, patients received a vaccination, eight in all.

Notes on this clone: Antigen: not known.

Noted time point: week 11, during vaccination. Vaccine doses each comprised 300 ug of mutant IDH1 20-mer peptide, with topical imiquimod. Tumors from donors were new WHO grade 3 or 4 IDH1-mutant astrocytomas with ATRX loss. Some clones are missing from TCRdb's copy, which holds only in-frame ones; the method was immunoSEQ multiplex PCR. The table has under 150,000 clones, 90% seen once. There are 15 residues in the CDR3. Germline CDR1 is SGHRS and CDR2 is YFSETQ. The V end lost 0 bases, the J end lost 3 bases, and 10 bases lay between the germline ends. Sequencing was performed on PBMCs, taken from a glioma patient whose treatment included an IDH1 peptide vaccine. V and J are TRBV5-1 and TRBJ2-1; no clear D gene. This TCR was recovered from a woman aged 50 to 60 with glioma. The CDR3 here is CASSLGSPGYNEQFF. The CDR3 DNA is TGCGCCAGCAGCTTGGGAAGCCCGGGCTACAATGAGCAGTTCTTC.